A single sample gave rise to the 17 T cell receptor beta chains below, sequenced in a study of shared clonotypes between healthy human individuals. Naive CD8 cells lacked CD45RO and underwent positive selection for CCR7, leaving out terminally differentiated effector memory CD45RA+ cells. Sequenced by immunoSEQ multiplex PCR; TCRdb stores in-frame clones only, minus some. This sample has approximately 1.9 million clones, with 93% found just once. Sequencing used naive CD8+ T cells from PBMCs. These receptors originate from a man aged 18 to 29 in good health. Some clones in this sample may be carry-over from other donors' samples.

The gene calls are TRBV7-3 and TRBJ2-5; D is undetermined. CDR1 and CDR2 (germline): SGHTA, FQGTGA. The CDR3 length is 16 residues. Trimming pared 5 bases from V and 0 bases from J, leaving 16 bases between. In DNA form, the CDR3 reads TGTGCCAGCAGCCACGAAAGACGCGCGTACCAAGAGACCCAGTACTTC. Protein sequence: CASSHERRAYQETQYF. The entire variable domain, with the rest obtained from reference TRBV7-3 and TRBJ2-5, is as follows: GAGVSQTPSNKVTEKGKYVELRCDPISGHTALYWYRQSLGQGPEFLIYFQGTGAADDSGLPNDRFFAVRPEGSVSTLKIQRTERGDSAVYLCASSHERRAYQETQYFGPGTRLLVL.

This clone was seen a single time. The chain recombines TRBV9 with TRBJ1-2; 9 bases line up with TRBD1. The V gene end was trimmed by 4 bases and the J gene end by 3 bases; junction bases not matched to a gene: 4. The CDR3 is 14 residues long. Germline CDR1 and CDR2: SGDLS and YYNGEE. The CDR3 is CASSRDRVDYGYTF. In DNA, the CDR3 is TGTGCCAGCAGCAGGGACAGGGTGGACTATGGCTACACCTTC.

V is TRBV7-3 and J is TRBJ2-6; 9 positions match TRBD1. J was trimmed by 1 base and V by 6 bases; bases with no gene match: 16. Germline V lookup: CDR1 SGHTA, CDR2 FQGTGA. The CDR3 covers 20 residues. In DNA, the CDR3 is TGTGCCAGCAGAGAAAGGATTCCGGGACAGGGCGGATCTGGGGCCAACGTCCTGACTTTC. It codes for CASRERIPGQGGSGANVLTF.

V is TRBV4-1 and J is TRBJ2-2; D may be TRBD1 (5 bases). Per germline, CDR1 MGHRA and CDR2 YSYEKL. The CDR3 sequence is 17 residues long. V was shortened by 4 bases and J by 0 bases, with 15 bases between the two germline ends. The CDR3 nucleotides read TGCGCCAGCAGCCTGGTAGGGGCCAGAGCGAACACCGGGGAGCTGTTTTTT. Protein: CASSLVGARANTGELFF.

This chain joins TRBV5-4 and TRBJ2-4, with D perhaps given as TRBD1 or TRBD2 (5 bases each). Deletions cut 4 bases from V and 6 bases from J, with 20 bases between. This CDR3 contains 16 residues. Per germline, CDR1 SGHNT and CDR2 YYREEE (reference sequence). CDR3 protein: CASSTSTGPWRNIQYF. CDR3 coding DNA: TGTGCCAGCAGCACATCAACGGGACCATGGAGAAACATTCAGTACTTC.

This rearrangement joins TRBV11-2 to TRBJ2-7; maybe TRBD2 (5 bases). The germline V gene encodes CDR1 SGHAT and CDR2 FQNNGV. V lost 3 bases and J 3 bases, leaving 15 bases between the germline ends. The CDR3 length is 15 residues. As DNA, the CDR3 is TGTGCCAGCAGCTTTTCGGGGATCCGGGACTACGAGCAGTACTTC. Translating it yields CASSFSGIRDYEQYF.

Of note for this clone: Other DNA sequences of this sample code for an identical CDR3. V and J are TRBV29-1 and TRBJ2-7; D possibly corresponds to TRBD1 (6 bases). The V end was cut by 7 bases, the J end by 0 bases, with 10 bases between. The CDR3 contains 12 residues. CDR1 and CDR2 (germline): SQVTM, ANQGSEA. CDR3 coding DNA: TGCAGCGCCAGGGGCAGCTCCTACGAGCAGTACTTC. It translates to CSARGSSYEQYF.

This chain uses TRBV28 with TRBJ2-1; TRBD1 might be the D (6 bases). The germline V gene encodes CDR1 MDHEN and CDR2 SYDVKM. V was shortened by 6 bases and J by 3 bases, with 15 bases between the two germline ends. The CDR3 covers 15 residues. DNA of the CDR3: TGTGCCAGCAGCCGTACAGGGAAATTCTACAATGAGCAGTTCTTC. Amino acid sequence: CASSRTGKFYNEQFF.

The rearrangement uses TRBV29-1 and TRBJ2-2; 12 bases line up with TRBD1. This CDR3 has 16 residues. The V gene's germline CDR1 is SQVTM and CDR2 ANQGSEA. The V segment lost 7 bases and the J segment 5 bases; nucleotides outside the gene matches: 11. The DNA of the CDR3 is TGCAGCGCCAAAGGGGACAGGGGGCGCGAGACCGGGGAGCTGTTTTTT. Its protein is CSAKGDRGRETGELFF.

This clone has only one observation. V gene TRBV7-9 combines with J gene TRBJ2-5; no clear D gene. The CDR3 runs 14 residues. Trimming removed 2 bases at V and 7 bases at J, with 14 bases between. The germline CDR1 and CDR2 sequences are SEHNR and FQNEAQ (reference sequence). Here the CDR3 reads CASSLRVDVPTQYF. CDR3 bases: TGTGCCAGCAGCTTAAGGGTTGACGTTCCGACCCAGTACTTC.

The rearrangement uses TRBV30 and TRBJ2-7; D remains ambiguous. The germline V gene encodes CDR1 GTSNPN and CDR2 SVGIG (reference sequence). The CDR3 is 16 residues long. Trimming took off 0 bases at V and 3 bases at J, with 18 bases between the two ends. CDR3 loop: CAWSVMRSLGLYEQYF. The CDR3 DNA follows: TGTGCCTGGAGTGTGATGAGGAGTCTTGGCCTCTACGAGCAGTACTTC.

This rearrangement joins TRBV5-1 to TRBJ1-5; D possibly corresponds to TRBD1 (6 bases). CDR1 is SGHRS, CDR2 YFSETQ, per germline. The CDR3 is 14 residues long. The germline V and J ends were trimmed by 4 bases and 3 bases, with 11 bases remaining between them. CDR3 region: CASSQGQSNQPQHF. The CDR3 DNA reads as TGCGCCAGCAGCCAAGGACAGTCCAATCAGCCCCAGCATTTT.

The genes are TRBV12-5 and TRBJ2-1; no clear D gene. Trimming removed 1 base from V and 0 bases from J, with 19 bases in between. This CDR3 spans 19 amino acids. The germline gives CDR1 LGHNT, CDR2 FRNRAP. The CDR3 DNA sequence: TGTGCTAGTGGTTTGGAATCCCCACGGAGTTGGAGCTCCTACAATGAGCAGTTCTTC. Amino acids: CASGLESPRSWSSYNEQFF.

As regards this clone: Other DNA sequences in this specimen translate into the identical CDR3. This rearrangement joins TRBV7-9 to TRBJ2-6; no clear D gene. The CDR3 runs to 16 residues. V lost 1 base and J 0 bases, leaving 7 bases between the germline ends. CDR1 is SEHNR, CDR2 FQNEAQ, per germline (reference sequence). CDR3 sequence: CASSLEPISGANVLTF. The CDR3 DNA sequence: TGTGCCAGCAGCTTAGAACCGATCTCTGGGGCCAACGTCCTGACTTTC.

This chain links TRBV2 with TRBJ2-2; D remains ambiguous. The germline CDR1 and CDR2 sequences are SNHLY and FYNNEI. This CDR3 contains 13 residues. V lost 2 bases and J lost 4, with 5 bases in between. CDR3 residues: CASSEWVTGELFF. The CDR3 coding sequence is TGTGCCAGCAGTGAATGGGTCACCGGGGAGCTGTTTTTT.

This rearrangement joins TRBV9 to TRBJ2-5, with unresolved D. Trimming left V 0 bases short and J 1 base short, with 10 bases between. Germline loops: CDR1 SGDLS, CDR2 YYNGEE. The CDR3 runs to 15 residues. This chain's CDR3 is CASSVETSFQETQYF. The CDR3 nucleotides read TGTGCCAGCAGCGTAGAGACCTCCTTCCAAGAGACCCAGTACTTC.

This clone came up once. The chain recombines TRBV28 with TRBJ2-1; D might be TRBD1 or TRBD2, each matching 5 bases. CDR1 and CDR2 from the germline V gene are MDHEN and SYDVKM. This CDR3 contains 14 residues. V was shortened by 4 bases and J by 5 bases, with 12 bases between the two germline ends. DNA of the CDR3: TGTGCCAGCAGTTCCCGGGACGTTGACAATGAGCAGTTCTTC. It translates to CASSSRDVDNEQFF.